This TCR beta chain was profiled in a study of blood T cell repertoires in COVID-19. Original analysis: Nucleated cell counts were estimated from reference gene primer amplification. The data were produced by immunoSEQ multiplex PCR, yet TCRdb's version contains in-frame clones alone and is incomplete. V and J calls and clone size are those listed in that table; D and trimming were worked out from the DNA. Of over 150,000 clones in the sample, less than 85% were seen once. The CDR3 spans 13 residues. The germline V gene has CDR1 MNHEY and CDR2 SVGAGI. The trim removed 6 bases at V and 6 bases at J, leaving 7 bases unmatched.

What was sequenced was peripheral blood. The V call is TRBV6-5, the J call TRBJ2-7; 8 positions agree with TRBD1. This TCR was sampled from a human donor in a cohort sampled during active COVID-19. Here the CDR3 DNA reads TGTGCCAGCAGCGACACAGGGGGTGGCGAGCAGTACTTC. Encoded protein: CASSDTGGGEQYF.